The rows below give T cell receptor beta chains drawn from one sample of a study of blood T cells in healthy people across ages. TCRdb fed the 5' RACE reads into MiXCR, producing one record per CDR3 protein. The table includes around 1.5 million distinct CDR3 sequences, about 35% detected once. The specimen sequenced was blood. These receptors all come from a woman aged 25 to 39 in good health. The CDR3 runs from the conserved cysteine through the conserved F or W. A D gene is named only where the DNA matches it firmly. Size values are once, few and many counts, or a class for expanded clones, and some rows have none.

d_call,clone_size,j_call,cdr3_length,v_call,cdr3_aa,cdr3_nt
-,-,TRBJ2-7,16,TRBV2,CASSTRGAGATYEQYF,TGTGCCAGCAGCACTCGGGGGGCGGGGGCTACCTACGAGCAGTACTTC
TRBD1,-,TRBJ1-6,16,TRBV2,CAGSEQGQGYNSPLHF,TGTGCCGGCAGTGAACAGGGACAGGGGTATAATTCACCCCTCCACTTT
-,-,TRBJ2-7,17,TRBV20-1,CSANFRARTGDAYEQYF,TGCAGTGCTAACTTCCGGGCCAGAACGGGAGACGCTTACGAGCAGTACTTC
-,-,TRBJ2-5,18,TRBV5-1,CASSLAVLASPGKETQYF,TGCGCCAGCAGCTTGGCGGTCCTAGCCTCACCGGGAAAAGAGACCCAGTACTTC
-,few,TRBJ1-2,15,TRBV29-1,CSVSRDTWTPTGYTF,TGCAGCGTTTCCAGGGACACGTGGACTCCTACTGGCTACACCTTC
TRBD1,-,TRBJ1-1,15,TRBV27,CASSAGTGSNTEAFF,TGTGCCAGCAGTGCAGGGACAGGGAGTAACACTGAAGCTTTCTTT
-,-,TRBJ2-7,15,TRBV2,CASSEGWRGLDEQYF,TGTGCCAGCAGTGAAGGGTGGCGGGGGCTCGACGAGCAGTACTTC
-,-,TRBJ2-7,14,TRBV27,CASSSRRESYEQYF,TGTGCCAGCAGTTCCCGCCGGGAGTCCTACGAGCAGTACTTC
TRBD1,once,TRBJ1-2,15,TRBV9,CASSGEDRGDYGYTF,TGTGCCAGCAGCGGCGAAGACAGGGGTGACTATGGCTACACCTTC
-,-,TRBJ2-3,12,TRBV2,CASSAGASTGYF,TGTGCCAGCAGTGCTGGGGCTAGTACTGGGTATTTT
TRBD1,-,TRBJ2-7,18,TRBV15,CATSRDPLRDRVPYEQYF,TGTGCCACCAGCAGAGATCCCCTTCGGGACAGGGTTCCCTACGAGCAGTACTTC
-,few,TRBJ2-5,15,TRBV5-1,CASSPGRMVKETQYF,TGCGCCAGCAGCCCGGGACGTATGGTAAAGGAGACCCAGTACTTC
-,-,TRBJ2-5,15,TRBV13,CASSSSGQRQETQYF,TGTGCCAGCAGCTCCTCAGGACAGCGACAAGAGACCCAGTACTTC
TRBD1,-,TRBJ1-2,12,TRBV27,CASSTQGDGYTF,TGTGCCAGCAGTACACAGGGGGATGGCTACACCTTC
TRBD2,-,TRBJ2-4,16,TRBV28,CASSRSGALAGSYQYF,TGTGCCAGCAGCAGATCCGGGGCACTAGCGGGATCCTACCAGTACTTC
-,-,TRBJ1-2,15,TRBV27,CASSLSTAGVWGYTF,TGTGCCAGCAGTTTATCGACGGCAGGGGTTTGGGGCTACACCTTC
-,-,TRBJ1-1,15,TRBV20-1,CSAADPLGKNAEAFF,TGCAGTGCTGCCGACCCTTTGGGGAAGAACGCTGAAGCTTTCTTT
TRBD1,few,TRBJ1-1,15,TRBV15,CATSRSTGGDTEAFF,TGTGCCACCAGCAGATCGACAGGGGGGGACACTGAAGCTTTCTTT
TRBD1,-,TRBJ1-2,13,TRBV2,CASTRTGAYGYTF,TGTGCCAGCACCAGAACAGGGGCCTATGGCTACACCTTC
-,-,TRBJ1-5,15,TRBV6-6,CASTSGGGGNQPQHF,TGTGCCAGCACGTCGGGGGGTGGTGGCAATCAGCCCCAGCATTTT
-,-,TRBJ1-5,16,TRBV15,CATSRDYGGRDQPQHF,TGTGCCACCAGCAGAGATTACGGGGGGCGGGATCAGCCCCAGCATTTT
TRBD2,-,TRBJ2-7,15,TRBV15,CATRSKGASGFEQYF,TGTGCCACCCGCTCGAAGGGAGCTAGCGGCTTTGAGCAGTACTTC
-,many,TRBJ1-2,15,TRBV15,CATSRDPTEGRGYTF,TGTGCCACCAGCAGAGACCCCACCGAGGGACGCGGCTACACCTTC
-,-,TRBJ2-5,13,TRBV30,CAWSTAAGETQYF,TGTGCCTGGAGTACGGCGGCGGGTGAGACCCAGTACTTC